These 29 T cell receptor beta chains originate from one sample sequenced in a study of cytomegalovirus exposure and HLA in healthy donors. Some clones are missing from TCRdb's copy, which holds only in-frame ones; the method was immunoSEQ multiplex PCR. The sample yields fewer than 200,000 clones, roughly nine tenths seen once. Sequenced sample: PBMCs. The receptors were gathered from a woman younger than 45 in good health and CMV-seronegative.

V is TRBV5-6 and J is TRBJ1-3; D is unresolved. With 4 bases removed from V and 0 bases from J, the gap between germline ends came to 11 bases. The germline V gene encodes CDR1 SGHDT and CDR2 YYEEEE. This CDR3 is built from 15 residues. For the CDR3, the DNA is TGTGCCAGCAGCGCGGAGGCCTTCTCTGGAAACACCATATATTTT. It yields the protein CASSAEAFSGNTIYF.

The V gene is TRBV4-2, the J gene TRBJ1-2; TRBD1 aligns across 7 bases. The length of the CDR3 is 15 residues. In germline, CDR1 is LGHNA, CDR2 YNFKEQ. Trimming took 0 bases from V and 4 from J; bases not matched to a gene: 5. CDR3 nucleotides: TGTGCCAGCAGCCAAGACAGGGGGTCGGGCTATGGCTACACCTTC. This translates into CASSQDRGSGYGYTF.

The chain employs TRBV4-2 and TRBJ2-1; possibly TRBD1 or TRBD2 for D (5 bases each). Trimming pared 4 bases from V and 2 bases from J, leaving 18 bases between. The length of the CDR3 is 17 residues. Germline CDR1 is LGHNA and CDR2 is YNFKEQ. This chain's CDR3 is CASSPGAAPSPYNEQFF. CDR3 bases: TGTGCCAGCAGCCCCGGGGCAGCGCCGTCTCCCTACAATGAGCAGTTCTTC.

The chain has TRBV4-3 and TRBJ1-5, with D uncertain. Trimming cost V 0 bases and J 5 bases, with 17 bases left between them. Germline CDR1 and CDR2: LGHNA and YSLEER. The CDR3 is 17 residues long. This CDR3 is CASSQDRRTAAHQPQHF. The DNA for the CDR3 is TGCGCCAGCAGCCAAGATCGGAGGACGGCGGCCCATCAGCCCCAGCATTTT.

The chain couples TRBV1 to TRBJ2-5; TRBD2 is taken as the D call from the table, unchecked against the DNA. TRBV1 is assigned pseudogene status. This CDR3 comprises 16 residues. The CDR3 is CTSRTRGLPYQETQYF. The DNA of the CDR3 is TGCACCAGCAGAACCCGAGGACTACCGTACCAAGAGACCCAGTACTTC.

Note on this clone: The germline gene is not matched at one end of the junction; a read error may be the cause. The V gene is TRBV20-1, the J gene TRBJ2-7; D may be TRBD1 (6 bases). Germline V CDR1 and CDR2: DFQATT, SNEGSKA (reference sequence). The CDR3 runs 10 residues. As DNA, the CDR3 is TGCAGGAGCTTAGGGCAGGGGACCCCCTTC. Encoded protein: CRSLGQGTPF.

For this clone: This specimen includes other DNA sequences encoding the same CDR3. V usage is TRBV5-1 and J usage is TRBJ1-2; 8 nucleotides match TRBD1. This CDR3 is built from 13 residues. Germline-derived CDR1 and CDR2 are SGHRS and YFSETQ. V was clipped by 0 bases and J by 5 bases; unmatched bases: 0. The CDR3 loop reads CASSLGTGYGYTF. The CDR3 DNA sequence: TGCGCCAGCAGCTTGGGGACAGGGTATGGCTACACCTTC.

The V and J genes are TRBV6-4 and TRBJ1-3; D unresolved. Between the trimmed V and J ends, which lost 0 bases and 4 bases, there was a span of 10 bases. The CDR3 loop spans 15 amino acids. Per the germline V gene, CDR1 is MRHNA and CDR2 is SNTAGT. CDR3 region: CASSDSNFLGNTIYF. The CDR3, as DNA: TGTGCCAGCAGTGACTCGAATTTTCTCGGAAACACCATATATTTT.

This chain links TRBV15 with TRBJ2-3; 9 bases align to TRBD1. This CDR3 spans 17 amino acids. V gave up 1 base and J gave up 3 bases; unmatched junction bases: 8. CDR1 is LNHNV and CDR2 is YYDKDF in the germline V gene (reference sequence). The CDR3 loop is CATSRATGTGITDTQYF. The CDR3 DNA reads TGTGCCACCAGCAGAGCCACCGGGACAGGGATAACAGATACGCAGTATTTT.

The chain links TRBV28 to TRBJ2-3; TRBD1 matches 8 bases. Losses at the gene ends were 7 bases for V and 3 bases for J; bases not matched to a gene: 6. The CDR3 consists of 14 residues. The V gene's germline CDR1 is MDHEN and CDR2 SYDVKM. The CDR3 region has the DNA TGTGCCAGCACCATGACAGGGGAAACAGATACGCAGTATTTT. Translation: CASTMTGETDTQYF.

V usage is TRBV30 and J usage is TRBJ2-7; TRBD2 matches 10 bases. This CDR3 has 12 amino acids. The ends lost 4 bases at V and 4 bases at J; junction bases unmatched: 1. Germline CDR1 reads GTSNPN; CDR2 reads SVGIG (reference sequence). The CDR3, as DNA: TGTGCCTGGACTAGCGGGAGATACGAGCAGTACTTC. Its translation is CAWTSGRYEQYF.

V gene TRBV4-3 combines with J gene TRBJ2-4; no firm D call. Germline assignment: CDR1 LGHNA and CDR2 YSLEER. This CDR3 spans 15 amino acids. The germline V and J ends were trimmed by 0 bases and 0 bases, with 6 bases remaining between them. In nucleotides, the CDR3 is TGCGCCAGCAGCCAAGAGTTGGGAGCCAAAAACATTCAGTACTTC. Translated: CASSQELGAKNIQYF.

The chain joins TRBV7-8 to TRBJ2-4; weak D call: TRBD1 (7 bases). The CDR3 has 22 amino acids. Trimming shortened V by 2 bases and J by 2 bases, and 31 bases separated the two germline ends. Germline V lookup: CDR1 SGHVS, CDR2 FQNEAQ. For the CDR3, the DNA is TGTGCCAGCAGCTTAAGGCCCGTAGGCGTCGGGGAGGACAGGACCACCAAAAACATTCAGTACTTC. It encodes CASSLRPVGVGEDRTTKNIQYF.

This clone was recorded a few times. The CDR3 sequence is CASSRGWGSQPQHF. DNA of the CDR3: TGTGCCAGCAGCCGAGGCTGGGGGAGCCAGCCCCAGCATTTT. The chain joins TRBV7-9 to TRBJ1-5; maybe TRBD1 (5 bases). V was clipped by 5 bases and J by 7 bases, with 15 bases between them. The CDR3 runs 14 residues. Germline V lookup: CDR1 SEHNR, CDR2 FQNEAQ (reference sequence).

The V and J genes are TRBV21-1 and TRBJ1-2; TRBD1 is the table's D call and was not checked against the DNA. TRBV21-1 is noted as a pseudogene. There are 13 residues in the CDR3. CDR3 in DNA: TGTGCCAGCAGTTCACAGGGCAACTATGGCTACACCTTC. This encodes CASSSQGNYGYTF.

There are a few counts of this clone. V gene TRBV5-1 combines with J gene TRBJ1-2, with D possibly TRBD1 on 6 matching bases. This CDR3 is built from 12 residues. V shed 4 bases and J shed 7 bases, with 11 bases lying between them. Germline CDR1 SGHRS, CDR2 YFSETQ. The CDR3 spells CASSPRGGGYTF. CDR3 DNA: TGCGCCAGCAGCCCCAGGGGTGGTGGCTACACCTTC.

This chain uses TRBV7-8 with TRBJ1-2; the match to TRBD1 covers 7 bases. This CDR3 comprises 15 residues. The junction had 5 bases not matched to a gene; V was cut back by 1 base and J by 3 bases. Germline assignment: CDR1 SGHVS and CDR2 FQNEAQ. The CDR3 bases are TGTGCCAGCAGCTTAGTGGGGGACAGACACTATGGCTACACCTTC. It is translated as CASSLVGDRHYGYTF.

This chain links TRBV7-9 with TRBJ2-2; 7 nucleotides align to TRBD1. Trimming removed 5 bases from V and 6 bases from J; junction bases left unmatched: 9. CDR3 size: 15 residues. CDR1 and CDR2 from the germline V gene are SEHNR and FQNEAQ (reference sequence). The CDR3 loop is CASSLRQGLPGELFF. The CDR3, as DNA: TGTGCCAGCAGCCTTCGACAGGGCCTCCCCGGGGAGCTGTTTTTT. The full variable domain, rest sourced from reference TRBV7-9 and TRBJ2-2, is DTGVSQNPRHKITKRGQNVTFRCDPISEHNRLYWYRQTLGQGPEFLTYFQNEAQLEKSRLLSDRFSAERPKGSFSTLEIQRTEQGDSAMYLCASSLRQGLPGELFFGEGSRLTVL.

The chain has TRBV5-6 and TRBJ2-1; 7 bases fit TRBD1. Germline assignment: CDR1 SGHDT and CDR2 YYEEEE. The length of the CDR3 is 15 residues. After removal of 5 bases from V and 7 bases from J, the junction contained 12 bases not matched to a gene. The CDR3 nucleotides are TGTGCCAGCAGTTCGGCGGCCAGGGGGAAGAATGAGCAGTTCTTC. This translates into CASSSAARGKNEQFF.

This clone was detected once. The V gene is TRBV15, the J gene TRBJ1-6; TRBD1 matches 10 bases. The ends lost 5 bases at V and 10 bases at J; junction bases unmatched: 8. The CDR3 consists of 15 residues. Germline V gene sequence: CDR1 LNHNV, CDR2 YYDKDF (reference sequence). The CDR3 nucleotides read TGTGCCACCAGCTCCCGCGGGACAGGGGTCTCACCCCTCCACTTT. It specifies CATSSRGTGVSPLHF.

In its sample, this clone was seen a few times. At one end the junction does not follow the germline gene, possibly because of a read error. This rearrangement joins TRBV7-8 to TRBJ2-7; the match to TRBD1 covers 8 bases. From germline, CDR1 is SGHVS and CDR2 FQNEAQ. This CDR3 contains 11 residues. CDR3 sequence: CASRARDRTFF. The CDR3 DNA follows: TGTGCCAGCAGGGCCCGGGACAGGACCTTTTTC.

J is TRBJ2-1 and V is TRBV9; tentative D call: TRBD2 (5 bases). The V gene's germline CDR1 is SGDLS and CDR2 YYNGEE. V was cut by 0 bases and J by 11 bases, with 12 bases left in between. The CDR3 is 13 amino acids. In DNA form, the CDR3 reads TGTGCCAGCAGCGTAGGGGTCGAGGGAAAGCAGTTCTTC. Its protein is CASSVGVEGKQFF. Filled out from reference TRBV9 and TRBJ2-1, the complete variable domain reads DSGVTQTPKHLITATGQRVTLRCSPRSGDLSVYWYQQSLDQGLQFLIQYYNGEERAKGNILERFSAQQFPDLHSELNLSSLELGDSALYFCASSVGVEGKQFFGPGTRLTVL.

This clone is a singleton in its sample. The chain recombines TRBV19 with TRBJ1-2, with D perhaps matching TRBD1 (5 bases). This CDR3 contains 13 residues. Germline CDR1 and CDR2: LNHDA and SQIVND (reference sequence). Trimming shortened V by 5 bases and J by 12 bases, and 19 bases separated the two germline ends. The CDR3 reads CASSARTGTDHTF. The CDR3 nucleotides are TGTGCCAGTAGTGCCCGGACTGGGACCGACCACACCTTC. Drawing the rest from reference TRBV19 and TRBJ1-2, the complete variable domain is DGGITQSPKYLFRKEGQNVTLSCEQNLNHDAMYWYRQDPGQGLRLIYYSQIVNDFQKGDIAEGYSVSREKKESFPLTVTSAQKNPTAFYLCASSARTGTDHTFGSGTRLTVV.

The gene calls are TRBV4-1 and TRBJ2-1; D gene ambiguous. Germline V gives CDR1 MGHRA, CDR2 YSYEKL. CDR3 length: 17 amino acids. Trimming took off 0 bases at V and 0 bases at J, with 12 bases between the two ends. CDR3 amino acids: CASSQDPLRISYNEQFF. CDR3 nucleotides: TGCGCCAGCAGCCAAGACCCCCTCAGGATCTCCTACAATGAGCAGTTCTTC.

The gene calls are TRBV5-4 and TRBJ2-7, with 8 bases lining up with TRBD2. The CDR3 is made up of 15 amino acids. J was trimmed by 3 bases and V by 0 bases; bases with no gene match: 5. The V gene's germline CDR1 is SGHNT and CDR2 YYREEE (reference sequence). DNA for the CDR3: TGTGCCAGCAGCTTGGACGGGGGGGCCGACTACGAGCAGTACTTC. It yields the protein CASSLDGGADYEQYF.

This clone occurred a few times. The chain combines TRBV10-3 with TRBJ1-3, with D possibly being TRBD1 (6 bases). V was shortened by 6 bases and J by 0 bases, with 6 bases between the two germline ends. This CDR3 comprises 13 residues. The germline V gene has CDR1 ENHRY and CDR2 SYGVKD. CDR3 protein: CAIRDSSGNTIYF. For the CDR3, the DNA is TGTGCCATCAGGGACAGCTCTGGAAACACCATATATTTT.

The CDR3 region is CASSSGLQETQYF. CDR3 coding DNA: TGCGCCAGCAGCTCGGGACTCCAAGAGACCCAGTACTTC. The chain employs TRBV5-1 and TRBJ2-5; tentatively, D is TRBD2 (6 bases). CDR1 SGHRS and CDR2 YFSETQ come from the germline V gene. The CDR3 totals 13 residues. Trimming pared 3 bases from V and 1 base from J, leaving 7 bases between.

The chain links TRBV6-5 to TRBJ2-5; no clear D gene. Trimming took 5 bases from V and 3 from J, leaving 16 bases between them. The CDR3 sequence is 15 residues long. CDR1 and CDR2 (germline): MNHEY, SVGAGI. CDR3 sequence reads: CASSPSGHKKETQYF. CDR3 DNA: TGTGCCAGCAGTCCCTCGGGCCACAAGAAAGAGACCCAGTACTTC.

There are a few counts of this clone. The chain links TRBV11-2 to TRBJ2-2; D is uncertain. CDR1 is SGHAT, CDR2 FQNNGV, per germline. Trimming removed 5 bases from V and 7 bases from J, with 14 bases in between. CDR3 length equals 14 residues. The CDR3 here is CASSTVRRDGELFF. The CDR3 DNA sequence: TGTGCCAGCAGCACGGTCAGGAGAGACGGGGAGCTGTTTTTT.